This passage covers 23 T cell receptor beta chains from one sample sequenced in a study of blood T cell repertoires in COVID-19. This table comes from immunoSEQ multiplex PCR, and its TCRdb copy is limited to in-frame clones, with some not included. The sample lists over 350,000 clones; about 89% were seen once. Sequencing used PBMCs or T cells enriched from blood (not recorded which). The receptor set was obtained from a woman aged 40-49 years who had been exposed to COVID-19.

This clone was recorded only once. V gene TRBV10-3 combines with J gene TRBJ2-1; a possible D gene is TRBD2 (6 bases). Germline assignment: CDR1 ENHRY and CDR2 SYGVKD. The CDR3 runs 16 residues. The V and J ends lost 0 bases and 1 base respectively, with 10 bases between them. Written as DNA, the CDR3 is TGTGCCATCAGTGAGTCGGGTGGAGGGTCCTACAATGAGCAGTTCTTC. It codes for CAISESGGGSYNEQFF.

The chain joins TRBV30 to TRBJ1-2; the match to TRBD1 covers 9 bases. With V trimmed by 5 bases and J by 3 bases, 10 bases remained unmatched. Germline V lookup: CDR1 GTSNPN, CDR2 SVGIG (reference sequence). The length of the CDR3 is 15 residues. The CDR3 nucleotides read TGTGCCTGGGACCGTCCCGGGACAGGGTACTATGGCTACACCTTC. This translates into CAWDRPGTGYYGYTF.

The chain carries TRBV7-6 and TRBJ1-6; TRBD1 aligns across 8 bases. The CDR3 has 15 amino acids. J gave up 7 bases and V 1 base, and 3 bases lay outside the gene matches. The germline CDR1 and CDR2 sequences are SGHVS and FNYEAQ. The chain's CDR3 is CASSLGGTGNSPLHF. In DNA form, the CDR3 reads TGTGCCAGCAGCTTAGGGGGGACAGGAAATTCACCCCTCCACTTT.

This clone was detected once. The chain is built from TRBV25-1 and TRBJ2-5, with a weak D call TRBD2 (6 bases). Germline values: CDR1 MGHDK, CDR2 SYGVNS. The V and J ends lost 3 bases and 1 base respectively, with 12 bases between them. The length of the CDR3 is 15 residues. CDR3 DNA sequence: TGTGCCAGCAGTGAGGGGAGGATATCCCAAGAGACCCAGTACTTC. Its translation is CASSEGRISQETQYF.

The chain couples TRBV19 to TRBJ2-7; no clear D gene. Germline V CDR1 and CDR2: LNHDA, SQIVND (reference sequence). Trimming shortened V by 4 bases and J by 6 bases, and 13 bases separated the two germline ends. There are 13 residues in the CDR3. The CDR3 here is CASSRTQTGEQYF. DNA for the CDR3: TGTGCCAGTAGTAGAACCCAAACGGGCGAGCAGTACTTC.

The gene calls are TRBV2 and TRBJ1-6; D is possibly TRBD1 (6 bases). The germline CDR1 and CDR2 sequences are SNHLY and FYNNEI. CDR3 length: 15 amino acids. V lost 5 bases and J lost 6, with 14 bases in between. The CDR3 coding sequence is TGTGCCAGCAGTACCTCCGGGACAATTAATTCACCCCTCCACTTT. Protein: CASSTSGTINSPLHF.

The J gene is TRBJ2-1, the V gene TRBV4-1; D not certain. This CDR3 spans 16 amino acids. V was shortened by 1 base and J by 4 bases, with 14 bases between the two germline ends. Germline CDR1 is MGHRA and CDR2 is YSYEKL. In DNA, the CDR3 is TGCGCCAGCAGCCAAGGGCGTATCTGGGCGTACAATGAGCAGTTCTTC. Amino acids: CASSQGRIWAYNEQFF.

The chain is built from TRBV5-1 and TRBJ2-1, with 11 bases matching TRBD2. Looked up from germline, CDR1 is SGHRS and CDR2 is YFSETQ. J lost 3 bases, V lost 5 bases, and 7 bases had no gene match. There are 16 residues in the CDR3. The DNA of the CDR3 is TGCGCCAGCAGTCGGACCGGGACTAGCGGCTACAATGAGCAGTTCTTC. Protein: CASSRTGTSGYNEQFF.

The chain carries TRBV29-1 and TRBJ1-1; 7 bases match TRBD1. V shed 7 bases, J shed 0 bases, and the junction held 5 bases outside the gene matches. CDR1 and CDR2 from the germline V gene are SQVTM and ANQGSEA. The CDR3 totals 13 residues. CDR3 coding DNA: TGCAGCGGCTACAGGGGCATGAACACTGAAGCTTTCTTT. Its translation: CSGYRGMNTEAFF.

The J gene is TRBJ2-1, the V gene TRBV2; perhaps TRBD2 as D (6 bases). Between the trimmed V and J ends, which lost 8 bases and 2 bases, there was a span of 13 bases. This CDR3 comprises 14 residues. The V gene's germline CDR1 is SNHLY and CDR2 FYNNEI. CDR3 sequence: CASGRDSAYNEQFF. CDR3 nucleotides: TGTGCCAGCGGCCGGGACTCAGCCTACAATGAGCAGTTCTTC.

The rearrangement links TRBV5-6 to TRBJ2-2, with D maybe TRBD1 (6 bases). Germline V gives CDR1 SGHDT, CDR2 YYEEEE. The CDR3 runs to 14 residues. The V gene lost 5 bases and the J gene lost 4 bases, with 12 bases spanning the gap. The CDR3: CASSFQGGTGELFF. The CDR3 DNA reads TGTGCCAGCAGTTTTCAAGGGGGCACCGGGGAGCTGTTTTTT.

This clone was picked up one time. This chain links TRBV12-5 with TRBJ2-3; 7 bases agree with TRBD1. The CDR3 runs 17 residues. Germline lookup yields CDR1 LGHNT and CDR2 FRNRAP. V shed 1 base and J 2 bases; nucleotides not matched to a gene: 9. The CDR3 is CASGLGLGQPSTDTQYF. CDR3 coding DNA: TGTGCTAGTGGTTTGGGCCTGGGACAGCCATCCACAGATACGCAGTATTTT.

This clone was observed once. The J gene is TRBJ2-7, the V gene TRBV14; D remains unclear. From germline, CDR1 is SGHDN and CDR2 FVKESK. The CDR3 is made up of 11 amino acids. Deletions cut 6 bases from V and 6 bases from J, with 9 bases between. CDR3 sequence: CASSQAIEQYF. CDR3 sequence (DNA): TGTGCCAGCAGTCAGGCTATCGAGCAGTACTTC.

J is TRBJ2-7 and V is TRBV23-1; a possible D gene is TRBD1 (5 bases). TRBV23-1 falls under the ORF class, with uncertain function. This CDR3 region has 15 residues. Trimming left V 2 bases short and J 2 bases short, with 13 bases between. CDR3 region: CASSQPKGIPYEQYF. In DNA, the CDR3 is TGCGCCAGCAGTCAACCGAAGGGGATCCCCTACGAGCAGTACTTC.

Comments on this clone: Additional DNA sequences in this sample encode the identical CDR3. The chain carries TRBV19 and TRBJ1-1, with D perhaps matching TRBD1 (5 bases). Germline CDR1 is LNHDA and CDR2 is SQIVND (reference sequence). CDR3 length: 13 residues. V lost 4 bases to trimming and J lost 1 base, with 7 bases between them. This chain's CDR3 is CASSNDRNTEAFF. CDR3 DNA: TGTGCCAGTAGTAACGACAGGAACACTGAAGCTTTCTTT.

This chain links TRBV6-2 or TRBV6-3 with TRBJ2-7; a possible D gene is TRBD2 (5 bases). V was pared by 2 bases and J by 5 bases, with 13 bases between. This CDR3 is 14 amino acids long. From germline, CDR1 is MNHEY and CDR2 SVGEGT. The CDR3 DNA reads TGTGCCAGCAGTTACCCGGGGAGTCGCCACGAGCAGTACTTC. This sequence encodes CASSYPGSRHEQYF.

The chain is built from TRBV4-2 and TRBJ2-3, with a possible D match to TRBD2 (6 bases). Germline CDR1 reads LGHNA; CDR2 reads YNFKEQ. This CDR3 spans 17 amino acids. The V gene lost 5 bases and the J gene lost 2 bases, with 20 bases spanning the gap. CDR3 sequence reads: CASSSRMGRDFTDTQYF. The CDR3 nucleotides read TGTGCCAGCAGCTCCCGGATGGGACGGGACTTCACAGATACGCAGTATTTT.

The chain is built from TRBV30 and TRBJ1-3, with 9 bases identical to TRBD1. Per germline, CDR1 GTSNPN and CDR2 SVGIG (reference sequence). Trimming took 3 bases from V and 3 from J; bases not matched to a gene: 6. The CDR3 is made up of 15 amino acids. The CDR3, as DNA: TGTGCCTGGAGAACACAGGGGGCTGGTGGAAACACCATATATTTT. Protein product: CAWRTQGAGGNTIYF.

The chain recombines TRBV18 with TRBJ1-4; no firm D call. This CDR3 comprises 17 residues. V was trimmed by 5 bases and J by 0 bases, leaving 16 bases between them. Germline V gene data show CDR1 as KGHSH and CDR2 as LQKENI. The CDR3 is CASSVTGSFTTNEKLFF. The CDR3 bases are TGTGCCAGCTCAGTGACCGGGAGCTTCACAACTAATGAAAAACTGTTTTTT.

The V and J genes are TRBV19 and TRBJ1-4, with D unresolved. V lost 7 bases and J lost 11, with 17 bases in between. Germline V CDR1 and CDR2: LNHDA, SQIVND (reference sequence). CDR3 length: 13 amino acids. CDR3 in DNA: TGTGCCAGTAAATCCGGGTCAGCCTCGAAACTGTTTTTT. It specifies CASKSGSASKLFF. Combining the CDR3 with reference TRBV19 and TRBJ1-4 gives the whole variable domain DGGITQSPKYLFRKEGQNVTLSCEQNLNHDAMYWYRQDPGQGLRLIYYSQIVNDFQKGDIAEGYSVSREKKESFPLTVTSAQKNPTAFYLCASKSGSASKLFFGSGTQLSVL.

In its sample, this clone was seen a few times. V gene TRBV18 combines with J gene TRBJ1-4, with D possibly being TRBD1 (6 bases). The CDR3 is 16 residues long. V lost 2 bases and J lost 0, with 10 bases in between. In germline, CDR1 is KGHSH, CDR2 LQKENI. CDR3 residues: CASSPSSGATNEKLFF. The CDR3 nucleotides read TGTGCCAGCTCACCAAGTTCAGGGGCAACTAATGAAAAACTGTTTTTT.

The count of this clone is one. CDR3: CASSQRGQGNTEAFF. The CDR3 DNA sequence: TGTGCCAGCAGCCAACGGGGACAGGGGAACACTGAAGCTTTCTTT. This chain links TRBV3-1 (or the pseudogene TRBV3-2) with TRBJ1-1; the match to TRBD1 covers 9 bases. Germline V lookup: CDR1 LGHDT, CDR2 YNNKEL (reference sequence). V lost 2 bases, J lost 1 base, and 2 bases stayed unmatched. The CDR3 length is 15 residues.

The chain carries TRBV4-1 and TRBJ2-3; D may be TRBD2 (6 bases). The CDR3 loop spans 16 amino acids. V lost 4 bases and J 2 bases, leaving 16 bases between the germline ends. In germline, CDR1 is MGHRA, CDR2 YSYEKL. CDR3 DNA: TGCGCCAGCAGCCCCAGACACGGGGGAGACACAGATACGCAGTATTTT. It codes for CASSPRHGGDTDTQYF.